The rows below give T cell receptor beta chains drawn from one sample of a study of blood T cell repertoires in COVID-19. TCRdb keeps only in-frame clones here, not all; method: immunoSEQ multiplex PCR. The table lists some 68,000 clones, roughly nine tenths of them singletons. The specimen was peripheral blood. These receptors were collected from a man aged 45 to 65 with acute or convalescent COVID-19. CDR3s include the opening cysteine and the closing phenylalanine or tryptophan.

v_gene,j_gene,CDR3aa
TRBV6-2/TRBV6-3,TRBJ1-2,CASSYSMGRQVQFGEYGYTF
TRBV12-3/TRBV12-4,TRBJ2-1,CATRGGGLREQFF
TRBV14,TRBJ2-1,CASSQGRTGVTYNEQFF
TRBV6-5,TRBJ1-2,CASRDTNYGYTF
TRBV10-2,TRBJ2-3,CASRSGAGDTQYF
TRBV7-3,TRBJ2-6,CASSPSDRFASGANVLTF
TRBV7-7,TRBJ2-7,CASSPLQPGLGEQYF
TRBV10-1,TRBJ2-4,CASSRSGLASGIQYF
TRBV18,TRBJ1-2,CASSPMGGHNYGYTF
TRBV18,TRBJ2-7,CASSRDRGNEQYF
TRBV7-9,TRBJ2-1,CASSLESSYNEQFF
TRBV19,TRBJ1-5,CASSIGQGSNQPQHF
TRBV10-3,TRBJ2-7,CAISEPGYEQYF
TRBV7-8,TRBJ2-5,CASSLPPQETQYF
TRBV5-8,TRBJ1-5,CASSLDRGLIQPQHF
TRBV11-3,TRBJ1-2,CASSSAHGGFYGYTF
TRBV7-2,TRBJ1-2,CASSNRQGTNYGYTF
TRBV30,TRBJ1-1,CAWAGQLNTEAFF
TRBV15,TRBJ2-1,CATSRVTYDSYNEQFF
TRBV6-5,TRBJ1-1,CASRSTEGVTFF
TRBV4-3,TRBJ2-2,CASSKSPSGMGGELFF
TRBV30,TRBJ1-4,CAWTQPGFEKLFF
TRBV7-2,TRBJ1-5,CASSLAYLTGNQPQHF
TRBV5-4,TRBJ2-5,CASSLYRGGETQYF
TRBV19,TRBJ1-5,CASKGGTAAPNQPQHF
TRBV3-1/TRBV3-2,TRBJ1-5,CASSQVRGVQPQHF
TRBV11-3,TRBJ2-3,CASSLVGGTQYF
TRBV5-8,TRBJ2-3,CASSFGRIAGNTDTQYF
TRBV4-3,TRBJ2-1,CASGWAGGAYNEQFF
TRBV25-1,TRBJ1-5,CASSAGTGFGQPQHF
TRBV30,TRBJ1-2,CAWSAGTGNGDYGYTF
TRBV5-6,TRBJ2-5,CASSAPGSPARETQYF
TRBV6-2/TRBV6-3,TRBJ1-1,CASSYSIFSGRAGTEAFF
TRBV25-1,TRBJ1-4,CASSEAGSSEKLFF
TRBV7-9,TRBJ2-2,CASSRVWTGVTGELFF
TRBV5-1,TRBJ2-7,CASSVGTSGANEQYF
TRBV7-9,TRBJ2-1,CASSTLAGGSIFLYNEQFF
TRBV28,TRBJ1-5,CASRTYAVVQPQHF
TRBV29-1,TRBJ1-1,CSVALNEGWNTEAFF
TRBV2,TRBJ1-5,CASVRGSNQPQHF
TRBV14,TRBJ2-5,CASSQDHLRPPVETQYF
TRBV6-6,TRBJ2-3,CASRTGGGSGRDTQYF
TRBV5-6,TRBJ2-1,CASSLVRGNEQFF
TRBV27,TRBJ2-7,CASKLGQGVYEQYF
TRBV7-2,TRBJ1-5,CASSFGTGGQPQHF
TRBV9,TRBJ1-2,CASSVGQGDYGYTF
TRBV4-3,TRBJ2-3,CASSQAPTGEGADTQYF
TRBV30,TRBJ1-5,CAWSMAGDQPQHF
TRBV19,TRBJ2-2,CASSTSPGLAGAANTGELFF
TRBV28,TRBJ2-3,CASSLWQGPDTQYF